Listed below are T cell receptor beta chains from one sample, sequenced in a study of shared clonotypes between healthy human individuals. Sequencing was performed with immunoSEQ multiplex PCR; in TCRdb, only in-frame clones are kept and a portion is missing. The sample yields about 2.4 million clones, 80% to 95% seen once. Sequencing input: naive CD4+ T cells from PBMCs. Every receptor here comes from a man between 18 and 35 years old in good health. Some clones in this sample may be carry-over from other donors' samples. The CDR3 runs from the conserved cysteine through the conserved F or W. D genes are given only for firm matches. Clone sizes are given selectively: once, few, many, or a class where the clone is expanded.

CDR3 protein | CDR3 DNA | clone size | D gene | J gene | V gene
CASSPRSVDRAYGYTF | TGTGCCAGCTCACCACGTAGTGTGGACAGGGCCTATGGCTACACCTTC | . | TRBD1 | TRBJ1-2 | TRBV18
CASSSRQETEAFF | TGTGCCAGTAGTTCGCGACAAGAGACTGAAGCTTTCTTT | . | . | TRBJ1-1 | TRBV19
CASSLSAGGGYTF | TGTGCCAGCAGCTTATCGGCGGGTGGTGGCTACACCTTC | . | . | TRBJ1-2 | TRBV7-3
CASSLVWPRNTEAFF | TGTGCCAGCAGCTTAGTATGGCCCCGGAACACTGAAGCTTTCTTT | . | . | TRBJ1-1 | TRBV7-9
CASGEDRGGETQYF | TGTGCCAGCGGAGAGGACAGGGGAGGGGAGACCCAGTACTTC | . | TRBD1 | TRBJ2-5 | TRBV2
CASSLAPGGGGNTIYF | TGCGCCAGCAGCTTGGCCCCAGGGGGCGGTGGAAACACCATATATTTT | . | TRBD1 | TRBJ1-3 | TRBV5-1
CASSSGLEQYF | TGTGCCAGCAGCTCCGGGTTGGAGCAGTACTTC | . | . | TRBJ2-7 | TRBV7-6
CASSLVSGPLEQYF | TGTGCCAGCAGCTTAGTTAGCGGCCCCCTCGAGCAGTACTTC | many | . | TRBJ2-7 | TRBV7-9
CASSYGDRGLGIF | TGTGCCAGCAGTTACGGGGACAGGGGCCTAGGAATCTTC | . | TRBD1 | TRBJ1-2 | TRBV6-6
CASRIQGGTNQPQHF | TGTGCCAGCAGGATACAGGGAGGGACCAATCAGCCCCAGCATTTT | . | . | TRBJ1-5 | TRBV27
CATSKGASQETQYF | TGTGCCACGAGCAAAGGTGCGTCTCAAGAGACCCAGTACTTC | . | . | TRBJ2-5 | TRBV15
CASSPEGSGMSTEAFF | TGCGCCAGCAGTCCCGAAGGTTCCGGGATGTCCACTGAAGCTTTCTTT | . | . | TRBJ1-1 | TRBV5-1
CASSLGQGSNTEAFF | TGTGCCAGCAGCCTCGGACAGGGTTCGAACACTGAAGCTTTCTTT | . | TRBD1 | TRBJ1-1 | TRBV7-9
CASSVGTYNEQFF | TGTGCCAGCAGCGTAGGTACCTACAATGAGCAGTTCTTC | . | . | TRBJ2-1 | TRBV9
CAWSLPGTGNQPQHF | TGTGCCTGGAGTCTCCCCGGGACAGGGAATCAGCCCCAGCATTTT | . | TRBD1 | TRBJ1-5 | TRBV30
CASSYSGAPYGYTF | TGTGCCAGCAGTTACTCGGGCGCTCCCTATGGCTACACCTTC | . | . | TRBJ1-2 | TRBV6-6
CAWGKIQETQYF | TGTGCCTGGGGAAAGATACAAGAGACCCAGTACTTC | . | . | TRBJ2-5 | TRBV30
CSVRQGEVGYGYTF | TGCAGCGTTCGACAGGGGGAGGTAGGGTATGGCTACACCTTC | once | TRBD1 | TRBJ1-2 | TRBV29-1
CASSRDLRGPVGPQHF | TGTGCCAGCAGTCGAGACCTCCGGGGGCCGGTGGGGCCCCAGCATTTT | . | . | TRBJ1-5 | TRBV6-6
CASSRSGTLGEQYF | TGTGCCAGCAGCCGATCCGGGACCCTTGGGGAGCAGTACTTC | . | . | TRBJ2-7 | TRBV7-9
CASSYGGGYTF | TGTGCCAGCAGTTACGGAGGCGGCTACACCTTC | few | . | TRBJ1-2 | TRBV6-5
CASMRGMNTEAFF | TGTGCCAGTATGAGGGGGATGAACACTGAAGCTTTCTTT | few | . | TRBJ1-1 | TRBV19
CASSRESYEQYF | TGTGCCAGCAGCCGGGAGAGCTACGAGCAGTACTTC | . | . | TRBJ2-7 | TRBV7-8
CASLRLVNEQFF | TGTGCCAGCCTTAGACTAGTAAATGAGCAGTTCTTC | . | . | TRBJ2-1 | TRBV2
CASSLGVGLPTGELFF | TGTGCCAGCAGTCTAGGGGTCGGACTACCCACCGGGGAGCTGTTTTTT | . | . | TRBJ2-2 | TRBV9
CASNILAGETDTQYF | TGTGCCAGCAACATCCTAGCGGGAGAAACAGATACGCAGTATTTT | once | TRBD2 | TRBJ2-3 | TRBV7-9
CASSITGTWTGAAKNIQYF | TGTGCCAGTAGTATTACCGGGACCTGGACGGGGGCGGCCAAAAACATTCAGTACTTC | . | . | TRBJ2-4 | TRBV19
CASKSLSYEQYF | TGTGCCAGCAAGTCCCTGTCCTACGAGCAGTACTTC | . | . | TRBJ2-7 | TRBV2
CASSPGTGEQETQYF | TGTGCCAGCTCACCAGGGACAGGGGAACAAGAGACCCAGTACTTC | . | TRBD1 | TRBJ2-5 | TRBV18
CASSFVAGTYEQYF | TGTGCCAGCAGTTTTGTAGCGGGAACCTACGAGCAGTACTTC | . | TRBD2 | TRBJ2-7 | TRBV28
CASSTNPTGPRGTQETQYF | TGCGCCAGCAGCACTAACCCGACAGGGCCACGGGGAACCCAAGAGACCCAGTACTTC | . | TRBD1 | TRBJ2-5 | TRBV5-1
CASSEFGVSYEQYF | TGTGCCAGCAGTGAATTTGGGGTTTCCTACGAGCAGTACTTC | . | . | TRBJ2-7 | TRBV2
CASSLAGITTLNTEAFF | TGTGCCAGCAGCTTAGCCGGAATTACCACGTTGAACACTGAAGCTTTCTTT | . | . | TRBJ1-1 | TRBV7-8
CASSLTGVQPQHF | TGTGCCAGCAGCTTAACAGGGGTCCAGCCCCAGCATTTT | . | TRBD1 | TRBJ1-5 | TRBV7-2